This TCR beta chain was obtained from a study of shared clonotypes between healthy human individuals. Study information: Contributing individuals were a couple of females and a few males aged 18 to 49.

In the study's own analysis: ImmunoSEQ sequences covered only the junction and lacked quality scores; filtering therefore differed. Profiling relied on immunoSEQ multiplex PCR, and the TCRdb table lists in-frame clones only, not all of them. V, J and clone size derive from that table, while D and trimming were established from the DNA sequence. This sample has some 2,000,000 clones, with approximately 96% found just once. This clone has a handful of counts. The study drew all its donors from Caucasian adults living in Nashville, Tennessee. CDR1 MNHEY and CDR2 SMNVEV come from the germline V gene (reference sequence). This CDR3 is 13 amino acids long. Germline trimming cut 5 bases from V and 7 bases from J; bases unmatched to any gene: 2.

This chain joins TRBV27 and TRBJ1-6, with 7 bases matching TRBD1. This TCR was recovered from a man younger than 35 in good health. The source material was naive CD4+ T cells sorted from blood. Subset noted: CD45RA+ positively selected. The CDR3 region is CASSRDSNSPLHF. The CDR3, as DNA: TGTGCCAGCAGTCGGGACAGCAATTCACCCCTCCACTTT.